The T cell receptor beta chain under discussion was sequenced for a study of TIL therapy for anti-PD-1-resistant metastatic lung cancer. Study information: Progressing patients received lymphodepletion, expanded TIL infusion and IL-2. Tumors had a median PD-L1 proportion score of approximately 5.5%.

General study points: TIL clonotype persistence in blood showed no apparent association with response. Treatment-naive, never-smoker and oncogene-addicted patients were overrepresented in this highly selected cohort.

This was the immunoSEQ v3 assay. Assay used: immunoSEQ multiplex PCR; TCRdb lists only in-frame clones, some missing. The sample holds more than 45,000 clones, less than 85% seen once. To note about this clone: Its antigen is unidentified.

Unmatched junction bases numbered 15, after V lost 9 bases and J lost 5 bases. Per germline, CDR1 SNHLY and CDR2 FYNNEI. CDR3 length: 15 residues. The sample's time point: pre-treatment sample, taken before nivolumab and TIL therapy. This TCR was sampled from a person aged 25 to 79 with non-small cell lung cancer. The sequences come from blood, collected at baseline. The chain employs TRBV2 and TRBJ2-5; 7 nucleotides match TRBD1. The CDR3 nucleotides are TGTGCCAGTAAGAGCCTCGAAGGGGGCGATGAGACCCAGTACTTC. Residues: CASKSLEGGDETQYF. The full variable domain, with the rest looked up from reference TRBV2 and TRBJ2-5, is EPEVTQTPSHQVTQMGQEVILRCVPISNHLYFYWYRQILGQKVEFLVSFYNNEISEKSEIFDDQFSVERPDGSNFTLKIRSTKLEDSAMYFCASKSLEGGDETQYFGPGTRLLVL.